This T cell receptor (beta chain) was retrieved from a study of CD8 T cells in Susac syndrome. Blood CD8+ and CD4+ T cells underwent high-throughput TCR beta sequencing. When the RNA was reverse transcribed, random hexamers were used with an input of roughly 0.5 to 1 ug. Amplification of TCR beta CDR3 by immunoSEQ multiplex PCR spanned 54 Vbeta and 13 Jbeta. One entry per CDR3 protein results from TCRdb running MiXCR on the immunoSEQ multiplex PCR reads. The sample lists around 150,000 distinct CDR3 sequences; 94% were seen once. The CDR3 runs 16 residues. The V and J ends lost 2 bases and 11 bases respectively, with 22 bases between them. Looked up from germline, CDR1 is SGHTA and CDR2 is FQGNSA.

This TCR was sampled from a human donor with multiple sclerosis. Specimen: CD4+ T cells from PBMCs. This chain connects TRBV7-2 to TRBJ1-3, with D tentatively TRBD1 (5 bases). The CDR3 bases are TGTGCCAGCAGCTTATCGGGGTTGGGCAGGGAGTCCGCCATATATTTT. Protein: CASSLSGLGRESAIYF.